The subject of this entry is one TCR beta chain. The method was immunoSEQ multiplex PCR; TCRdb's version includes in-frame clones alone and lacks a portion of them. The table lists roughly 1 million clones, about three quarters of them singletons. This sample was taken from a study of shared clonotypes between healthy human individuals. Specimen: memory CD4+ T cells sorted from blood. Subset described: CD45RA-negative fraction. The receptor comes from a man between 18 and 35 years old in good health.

The DNA of the CDR3 is TGTGCCAGCAGGAGAGGCGGGGGGAACACCGGGGAGCTGTTTTTT. Translated, it gives CASRRGGGNTGELFF. J is TRBJ2-2 and V is TRBV7-2, with 7 bases that match TRBD2. The CDR3 runs 15 residues. Germline-derived CDR1 and CDR2 are SGHTA and FQGNSA. The V and J ends lost 6 bases and 1 base, in that order; junction bases with no gene match: 5.